These 8 T cell receptor beta chains were sequenced from one sample in a study of human T cells and chemical hapten exposure. Time point reported: patch test 3, about 24 weeks after DPC sensitization. Noted treatment: therapeutic diphenylcyclopropenone sensitization with weekly scalp DPC. TCRdb analysed the RACE reads with MiXCR anew, one entry per CDR3 protein. The profile shows 100,000 or so distinct CDR3 sequences, under 40% of them singletons. Specimen: whole blood, collected in connection with sensitization to the hapten diphenylcyclopropenone (DPC). Source of these receptors: a man in his forties with alopecia areata. Some clones in this sample may be carry-over from other donors' samples.

CDR3 region: CASTWDLNAYTQYF. DNA for the CDR3: TGTGCCAGCACCTGGGACTTGAATGCTTATACGCAGTATTTT. The chain couples TRBV6-2 or TRBV6-3 to TRBJ2-3, with D perhaps matching TRBD2 (6 bases). The germline V and J ends were trimmed by 7 bases and 7 bases, with 18 bases remaining between them. Germline lookup yields CDR1 MNHEY and CDR2 SVGEGT. The CDR3 consists of 14 residues.

The rearrangement links TRBV18 to TRBJ2-1, with 11 nucleotides matching TRBD2. Germline V gene sequence: CDR1 KGHSH, CDR2 LQKENI. After removal of 3 bases from V and 8 bases from J, the junction contained 6 bases not matched to a gene. This CDR3 spans 15 amino acids. The CDR3 region has the DNA TGTGCCAGCTCACCGACTAGCGGGGCCAAGTATGAGCAGTTCTTC. Translation: CASSPTSGAKYEQFF.

This chain joins TRBV27 and TRBJ2-1, with 7 nucleotides matching TRBD2. V shed 7 bases, J shed 10 bases, and the junction held 16 bases outside the gene matches. The CDR3 extends over 15 amino acids. Germline V gives CDR1 MNHEY, CDR2 SMNVEV (reference sequence). The CDR3 DNA is TGTGCCAGCAATTGGGGGGGTGCTAGCTTACGAGAGCAGTTCTTC. This codes for CASNWGGASLREQFF.

The chain recombines TRBV3-1 with TRBJ1-5; 12 nucleotides agree with TRBD1. The CDR3 covers 16 residues. The germline V gene has CDR1 LGHDT and CDR2 YNNKEL (reference sequence). The ends lost 3 bases at V and 6 bases at J; junction bases unmatched: 6. The chain's CDR3 is CASSQAGTGGSQPQHF. The CDR3 DNA reads TGTGCCAGCAGCCAGGCCGGGACAGGGGGCTCTCAGCCCCAGCATTTT.

This rearrangement joins TRBV28 to TRBJ1-1, with TRBD1 identical over 7 bases. CDR3 size: 16 residues. With 6 bases clipped from V and 7 bases from J, the junction kept 17 bases outside the gene matches. Germline-derived CDR1 and CDR2 are MDHEN and SYDVKM. CDR3 bases: TGTGCCAGCAGCCCTTCCCATTGGACAGGAACAAATGAAGCTTTCTTT. This encodes CASSPSHWTGTNEAFF.

V and J are TRBV6-2 or TRBV6-3 and TRBJ2-7; D tentatively reads TRBD1 or TRBD2 (5 bases each). Germline V CDR1 and CDR2: MNHEY, SVGEGT. The CDR3 spans 13 residues. V lost 5 bases to trimming and J lost 1 base, with 9 bases between them. CDR3 in DNA: TGTGCCAGCAGTAGGGACGGTTCCTACGAGCAGTACGTC. Its translation: CASSRDGSYEQYV.

This clonotype has a handful of counts. V usage is TRBV6-6 and J usage is TRBJ2-7; D is unclear. Trimming removed 0 bases at V and 6 bases at J, with 12 bases between. The CDR3 has 14 residues. CDR1 and CDR2 (germline): MNHNY, SVGAGI (reference sequence). CDR3 region: CASSYSTWGSEQYF. CDR3 DNA sequence: TGTGCCAGCAGTTACTCGACTTGGGGATCCGAGCAGTACTTC.

The CDR3 DNA follows: TGTGCCAGCAGTGAATGGGCAGATTCATACCAAGAGACCCAGTACTTC. Amino acid sequence: CASSEWADSYQETQYF. This sequence joins TRBV25-1 and TRBJ2-5, with unresolved D. Germline CDR1 reads MGHDK; CDR2 reads SYGVNS. Trimming removed 1 base from V and 0 bases from J, with 12 bases in between. This CDR3 is built from 16 residues. The full variable domain, completed using reference TRBV25-1 and TRBJ2-5, is EADIYQTPRYLVIGTGKKITLECSQTMGHDKMYWYQQDPGMELHLIHYSYGVNSTEKGDLSSESTVSRIRTEHFPLTLESARPSHTSQYLCASSEWADSYQETQYFGPGTRLLVL.